This T cell receptor (beta chain) derives from a study of CD8+ T cells in alopecia areata. Treatment of the sample: oral pan-JAK inhibitor, 5-10 mg twice daily. TCR sequencing used cDNA made by reverse transcription of extracted RNA. Profiled with immunoSEQ multiplex PCR; TCRdb holds only in-frame clones, not every one. The sample gives 170,000 or so clones, roughly 62% of which show up once; roughly 12% is in the top ten. The V and J ends lost 1 base and 5 bases respectively, with 7 bases between them. The CDR3 extends over 14 amino acids. Germline V gene sequence: CDR1 SGHRS, CDR2 YFSETQ. The sequences come from CD8+ T cells sorted from blood, collected at week 24, from a patient treated with tofacitinib. The TCR sequence derives from a human donor with alopecia areata. The genes are TRBV5-1 and TRBJ1-6; D is uncertain. CDR3 loop: CASSLPSNNSPLHF. Here the CDR3 DNA reads TGCGCCAGCAGCTTGCCCAGCAATAATTCACCCCTCCACTTT.